The 29 T cell receptor beta chains below all came from one sample that was sequenced in a study of graft-versus-host responses after intestinal transplantation. Their target antigens are unknown. TCRdb's table, derived via immunoSEQ multiplex PCR, lists solely in-frame clones and lacks some. The sample contains tens of thousands of clones, roughly four fifths of which appear only once. Sequenced here: unstimulated CD8+ T cells sorted from spleen or lymph node cells, sampled before intestinal transplant. The origin of the receptors is a human donor who received an intestinal transplant.

This chain links TRBV7-3 with TRBJ2-7; D is unresolved. This CDR3 spans 14 amino acids. V gave up 2 bases and J gave up 3 bases, with 11 bases separating them. The germline gives CDR1 SGHTA, CDR2 FQGTGA. The CDR3 bases are TGTGCCAGCAGCTTAGGCTACCGGAGCTACGAGCAGTACTTC. It specifies CASSLGYRSYEQYF.

V is TRBV27 and J is TRBJ2-7, with unresolved D. The CDR3 is made up of 14 amino acids. V lost 5 bases and J lost 7, with 18 bases in between. The germline V gene has CDR1 MNHEY and CDR2 SMNVEV (reference sequence). The CDR3 DNA is TGTGCCAGCAGTCTCCAAGGACCTGGCTCGGAGCAGTACTTC. Protein: CASSLQGPGSEQYF.

J is TRBJ1-5 and V is TRBV4-1, with 7 bases aligning to TRBD1. Germline V gene lookup returns CDR1 MGHRA and CDR2 YSYEKL. The CDR3 runs 17 residues. The J segment lost 1 base and the V segment lost 0 bases, leaving 6 bases of the junction unmatched. The CDR3 coding sequence is TGCGCCAGCAGCCAAGAAACGACAGGGAGGAGCAATCAGCCCCAGCATTTT. Encoded protein: CASSQETTGRSNQPQHF.

The chain joins TRBV6-5 to TRBJ2-5; unclear D gene. Germline assignment: CDR1 MNHEY and CDR2 SVGAGI. Trimming cost V 7 bases and J 10 bases, with 13 bases left between them. The CDR3 runs to 11 residues. The CDR3 protein is CASNFQEFQYF. The CDR3 region has the DNA TGTGCCAGCAACTTCCAGGAATTCCAGTACTTC.

V usage is TRBV6-1 and J usage is TRBJ2-1; D possibly corresponds to TRBD1 (6 bases). The V end lost 6 bases, the J end lost 6 bases, and 18 bases lay between the germline ends. This CDR3 region has 15 residues. Germline V gene data show CDR1 as MNHNS and CDR2 as SASEGT. CDR3 protein: CASRPLQGYLNEQFF. CDR3 bases: TGTGCCAGCAGGCCTCTACAGGGTTACCTCAATGAGCAGTTCTTC.

J is TRBJ2-3 and V is TRBV7-8; no definite D call. This CDR3 region has 14 residues. Germline V gene lookup returns CDR1 SGHVS and CDR2 FQNEAQ. Trimming took off 0 bases at V and 3 bases at J, with 7 bases between the two ends. The CDR3 region is CASSLASSTDTQYF. The CDR3 DNA sequence: TGTGCCAGCAGCTTAGCGAGTAGTACAGATACGCAGTATTTT.

CDR3 sequence: CASSIPGSPEAFF. Here the CDR3 DNA reads TGTGCCAGTAGTATTCCGGGGTCCCCTGAAGCTTTCTTT. The chain combines TRBV19 with TRBJ1-1, with D unclear. Germline V gene lookup returns CDR1 LNHDA and CDR2 SQIVND (reference sequence). Trimming took off 3 bases at V and 6 bases at J, with 11 bases between the two ends. This CDR3 is built from 13 residues.

The chain carries TRBV11-1 and TRBJ2-7; no clear D. Trimming cost V 3 bases and J 0 bases, with 12 bases left between them. Germline V CDR1 and CDR2: SGHAT, FQDESV (reference sequence). The CDR3 covers 15 residues. As DNA, the CDR3 is TGTGCCAGCAGCTTGGCTGGGGAAAGCTCCTACGAGCAGTACTTC. This gives the protein CASSLAGESSYEQYF.

In this sample, this clone turned up a few times. This CDR3 is CASSLGTSLYNEQFF. As DNA, the CDR3 is TGTGCCAGCAGCTTAGGGACTAGCCTCTACAATGAGCAGTTCTTC. The rearrangement links TRBV11-3 to TRBJ2-1, with 8 bases aligning to TRBD2. This CDR3 has 15 residues. J lost 3 bases, V lost 1 base, and 2 bases had no gene match. Germline-derived CDR1 and CDR2 are SGHNT and YENEEA. Combining the CDR3 with reference TRBV11-3 and TRBJ2-1 gives the whole variable domain EAGVVQSPRYKIIEKKQPVAFWCNPISGHNTLYWYLQNLGQGPELLIRYENEEAVDDSQLPKDRFSAERLKGVDSTLKIQPAELGDSAVYLCASSLGTSLYNEQFFGPGTRLTVL.

This clone appeared a single time. This chain links TRBV14 with TRBJ1-1; D gene uncertain. The CDR3 totals 15 residues. Germline CDR1 is SGHDN and CDR2 is FVKESK. V was trimmed by 1 base and J by 0 bases, leaving 9 bases between them. The CDR3 DNA sequence: TGTGCCAGCAGCCAAGGGAAACGGATGAACACTGAAGCTTTCTTT. It translates to CASSQGKRMNTEAFF.

This chain links TRBV19 with TRBJ1-1; D not resolved. Trimming left V 1 base short and J 3 bases short, with 18 bases between. This CDR3 spans 17 amino acids. Germline CDR1 reads LNHDA; CDR2 reads SQIVND (reference sequence). CDR3 sequence reads: CASSIGPRRPGDTEAFF. Here the CDR3 DNA reads TGTGCCAGTAGTATAGGCCCGCGCCGCCCAGGAGACACTGAAGCTTTCTTT.

The chain uses TRBV4-1 and TRBJ2-5; TRBD1 agrees at 8 bases. Germline CDR1 is MGHRA and CDR2 is YSYEKL. The CDR3 has 14 amino acids. Unmatched junction bases numbered 2, after V lost 0 bases and J lost 5 bases. The CDR3 loop reads CASSQETGVETQYF. The CDR3 nucleotides read TGCGCCAGCAGCCAAGAGACAGGGGTTGAGACCCAGTACTTC.

The V gene is TRBV7-8, the J gene TRBJ2-5; D is uncertain. V lost 5 bases and J 1 base, leaving 14 bases between the germline ends. The germline V gene has CDR1 SGHVS and CDR2 FQNEAQ. The CDR3 sequence is 15 residues long. In nucleotides, the CDR3 is TGTGCCAGCAGCCCCCCGACGGAAAGCCAAGAGACCCAGTACTTC. Residues: CASSPPTESQETQYF.

The V call is TRBV18, the J call TRBJ2-2, with a weak D call TRBD2 (5 bases). Trimming removed 3 bases from V and 4 bases from J, with 15 bases in between. This CDR3 comprises 16 residues. Germline V gene sequence: CDR1 KGHSH, CDR2 LQKENI. CDR3 amino acids: CASSPIRGVITGELFF. The CDR3 DNA reads as TGTGCCAGCTCACCTATCCGGGGTGTGATCACCGGGGAGCTGTTTTTT.

This sequence joins TRBV11-2 and TRBJ1-2; no clear D. From germline, CDR1 is SGHAT and CDR2 FQNNGV. The CDR3 covers 13 residues. V lost 1 base to trimming and J lost 5 bases, with 8 bases between them. CDR3 residues: CASSLARRYGYTF. The CDR3 DNA is TGTGCCAGCAGCTTAGCCCGACGTTATGGCTACACCTTC. Looking up the rest from reference TRBV11-2 and TRBJ1-2 gives the full variable domain: EAGVAQSPRYKIIEKRQSVAFWCNPISGHATLYWYQQILGQGPKLLIQFQNNGVVDDSQLPKDRFSAERLKGVDSTLKIQPAKLEDSAVYLCASSLARRYGYTFGSGTRLTVV.

The chain recombines TRBV5-1 with TRBJ2-7; 7 bases are a match to TRBD1. CDR1 is SGHRS and CDR2 is YFSETQ in the germline V gene. V was pared by 0 bases and J by 3 bases, with 6 bases of the junction left unmatched. The CDR3 loop spans 15 amino acids. The CDR3 sequence is CASSLAEDRFYEQYF. The CDR3 DNA reads as TGCGCCAGCAGCTTGGCCGAGGACAGGTTCTACGAGCAGTACTTC.

The gene calls are TRBV5-4 and TRBJ2-3, with D possibly being TRBD1 (6 bases). The germline V gene has CDR1 SGHNT and CDR2 YYREEE (reference sequence). V was trimmed by 0 bases and J by 4 bases, leaving 15 bases between them. This CDR3 has 16 residues. The CDR3 reads CASSLARGRDSDTQYF. In DNA, the CDR3 is TGTGCCAGCAGCTTGGCCAGGGGAAGAGACTCAGATACGCAGTATTTT.

The chain employs TRBV4-3 and TRBJ2-5; no reliable D call. V gave up 0 bases and J gave up 6 bases, with 11 bases separating them. The germline V gene has CDR1 LGHNA and CDR2 YSLEER. This CDR3 is built from 14 residues. In nucleotides, the CDR3 is TGCGCCAGCAGCCAAGACCCCGGACCTAAGACCCAGTACTTC. Translated: CASSQDPGPKTQYF.

The chain employs TRBV13 and TRBJ2-1; 10 bases agree with TRBD1. Trimming removed 4 bases from V and 4 bases from J; junction bases left unmatched: 4. The CDR3 is made up of 15 amino acids. Germline CDR1 reads PRHDT; CDR2 reads FYEKMQ (reference sequence). In DNA form, the CDR3 reads TGTGCCAGCAGCTCCCCGGGACAGGGGTACAATGAGCAGTTCTTC. Protein: CASSSPGQGYNEQFF.

The rearrangement links TRBV4-1 to TRBJ1-3; D call uncertain. The V end was cut by 0 bases, the J end by 0 bases, with 12 bases between. This CDR3 comprises 17 residues. Germline CDR1 and CDR2: MGHRA and YSYEKL. The CDR3 spells CASSQEGRQVSGNTIYF. In DNA, the CDR3 is TGCGCCAGCAGCCAAGAGGGGAGGCAGGTCTCTGGAAACACCATATATTTT.

This clone was detected only once. The V call is TRBV5-1, the J call TRBJ2-1; 7 positions match TRBD2. V was pared by 2 bases and J by 0 bases, with 5 bases of the junction left unmatched. Germline V CDR1 and CDR2: SGHRS, YFSETQ. This CDR3 contains 16 residues. Written as DNA, the CDR3 is TGCGCCAGCAGCTTCTTCGCTAGCGGCTCCTACAATGAGCAGTTCTTC. Encoded protein: CASSFFASGSYNEQFF.

This chain links TRBV6-5 with TRBJ1-5; the D gene is possibly TRBD1 (5 bases). V lost 4 bases and J 4 bases, leaving 8 bases between the germline ends. The CDR3 runs 13 residues. Per the germline V gene, CDR1 is MNHEY and CDR2 is SVGAGI. In DNA form, the CDR3 reads TGTGCCAGCAGTTTCAGGGAGAATCAGCCCCAGCATTTT. It specifies CASSFRENQPQHF.

J is TRBJ2-5 and V is TRBV4-1; D perhaps matches TRBD2 (6 bases). Germline V gives CDR1 MGHRA, CDR2 YSYEKL. This CDR3 is 14 amino acids long. The V end was cut by 1 base, the J end by 3 bases, with 9 bases between. The CDR3 bases are TGCGCCAGCAGCCAAGTCGGAGGGGAAGAGACCCAGTACTTC. Translation: CASSQVGGEETQYF.

The chain employs TRBV13 and TRBJ1-2; no definite D call. The germline V and J ends were trimmed by 4 bases and 5 bases, with 14 bases remaining between them. The length of the CDR3 is 14 residues. Germline lookup yields CDR1 PRHDT and CDR2 FYEKMQ (reference sequence). CDR3 protein: CASSSEAEEYGYTF. CDR3 DNA: TGTGCCAGCAGCTCGGAGGCCGAGGAGTATGGCTACACCTTC.

This chain joins TRBV29-1 and TRBJ2-5, with D hard to call. V lost 3 bases and J lost 2, with 16 bases in between. CDR1 and CDR2 (germline): SQVTM, ANQGSEA. There are 15 residues in the CDR3. The CDR3 DNA sequence: TGCAGCGTTGAGATGGTGGGATGGGATCAAGAGACCCAGTACTTC. Translating gives CSVEMVGWDQETQYF. Combining the CDR3 with reference TRBV29-1 and TRBJ2-5 gives the whole variable domain SAVISQKPSRDICQRGTSLTIQCQVDSQVTMMFWYRQQPGQSLTLIATANQGSEATYESGFVIDKFPISRPNLTFSTLTVSNMSPEDSSIYLCSVEMVGWDQETQYFGPGTRLLVL.

The chain recombines TRBV7-9 with TRBJ2-3; D may be TRBD1 (6 bases). This CDR3 has 18 residues. Germline CDR1 SEHNR, CDR2 FQNEAQ (reference sequence). With 3 bases removed from V and 4 bases from J, the gap between germline ends came to 23 bases. The CDR3 coding sequence is TGTGCCAGCAGCTTGGCTGGCCGGGACACCATCCCCCCAGATACGCAGTATTTT. Encoded protein: CASSLAGRDTIPPDTQYF. Filled out from reference TRBV7-9 and TRBJ2-3, the complete variable domain reads DTGVSQNPRHKITKRGQNVTFRCDPISEHNRLYWYRQTLGQGPEFLTYFQNEAQLEKSRLLSDRFSAERPKGSFSTLEIQRTEQGDSAMYLCASSLAGRDTIPPDTQYFGPGTRLTVL.

The rearrangement uses TRBV5-1 and TRBJ2-2; D perhaps matches TRBD1 (6 bases). The ends were cut back, 4 bases at V and 5 bases at J, with 18 bases in the middle. Germline lookup yields CDR1 SGHRS and CDR2 YFSETQ. The CDR3 is 16 residues long. This chain's CDR3 is CASSLQGRPWTGELFF. CDR3 DNA sequence: TGCGCCAGCAGCCTACAGGGTAGACCTTGGACCGGGGAGCTGTTTTTT.

The sample holds one count of this clone. The rearrangement joins TRBV29-1 to TRBJ2-5; D ambiguous. Trimming left V 3 bases short and J 1 base short, with 9 bases between. CDR1 is SQVTM and CDR2 is ANQGSEA in the germline V gene. The CDR3 has 13 amino acids. DNA for the CDR3: TGCAGCGTTGAGAGTAACACCCAAGAGACCCAGTACTTC. As protein: CSVESNTQETQYF.

The V gene is TRBV19, the J gene TRBJ2-3; D unclear. The germline V gene has CDR1 LNHDA and CDR2 SQIVND (reference sequence). Trimming stripped 4 bases from V and 0 bases from J, with 8 bases between. This CDR3 contains 14 residues. This CDR3 is CASSKSLSTDTQYF. For the CDR3, the DNA is TGTGCCAGTAGTAAGTCACTGAGCACAGATACGCAGTATTTT.